This TCR beta chain was obtained from a study of CD8 T cells in Susac syndrome. With random hexamers, about 0.5 to 1 ug RNA was reverse transcribed. TCR beta CDR3 was amplified by immunoSEQ multiplex PCR. This amplification extended across 54 Vbeta and 13 Jbeta segments. Via MiXCR, TCRdb re-called the immunoSEQ multiplex PCR reads, giving one row per CDR3 protein. The sample consists of 50,000 or so distinct CDR3 sequences, over 85% of them appearing once. High-throughput TCR beta sequencing covered peripheral CD8+ and CD4+ T cells. This clonotype was detected a few times. The germline CDR1 and CDR2 sequences are KGHSH and LQKENI. V was shortened by 0 bases and J by 0 bases, with 3 bases between the two germline ends. The CDR3 sequence is 13 residues long.

This sequence originates from a human donor in good health. The sequenced material came from CD8+ T cells from PBMCs. The V gene is TRBV18, the J gene TRBJ2-7; D not resolved. This CDR3 is CASSPPTSYEQYF. The CDR3 DNA sequence: TGTGCCAGCTCACCACCCACCTCCTACGAGCAGTACTTC.